This is a list of T cell receptor beta chains from one sample in a study of blood T cell repertoires in COVID-19. Repertoires were generated with immunoSEQ multiplex PCR, while TCRdb's copy carries only in-frame clones and drops some. The sample shows fewer than 85,000 clones, just over 85% of them seen only once. Sequenced: peripheral blood. Every receptor here comes from a human donor in a cohort sampled during active COVID-19. CDR3s include the opening cysteine and the closing phenylalanine or tryptophan. Clone size is given for some rows only: seen once, a few or many times, or a class if the clone is expanded.

V gene	CDR3 length	clone size	J gene	CDR3 protein
TRBV6-6	14	NA	TRBJ1-1	CASSQGQVKTEAFF
TRBV3-1/TRBV3-2	13	NA	TRBJ2-7	CASSANWGPEQYF
TRBV10-3	16	once	TRBJ2-5	CAISGPGQGAEETQYF
TRBV4-2	15	NA	TRBJ2-2	CASSHPGGGSGELFF
TRBV2	17	NA	TRBJ2-7	CASSEEDGGTLSDEQYF
TRBV7-9	15	NA	TRBJ2-1	CASSPRTGIHNEQFF
TRBV19	13	NA	TRBJ1-6	CASSLQGYSPLHF
TRBV11-2	11	NA	TRBJ2-7	CASSLRDEQYF
TRBV5-1	16	once	TRBJ2-1	CASSLALGQAGNEQFF
TRBV29-1	14	NA	TRBJ2-1	CSVEDPGTYNEQFF
TRBV7-2	13	NA	TRBJ2-4	CASTEFSKNIQYF
TRBV5-3	16	NA	TRBJ2-2	CARSSPDRRNTGELFF
TRBV2	15	NA	TRBJ2-3	CASRGPGGLKDTQYF
TRBV10-3	13	once	TRBJ2-3	CAITSQSTDTQYF
TRBV4-1	17	NA	TRBJ2-6	CASSLRGQGYGANVLTF
TRBV29-1	12	NA	TRBJ2-7	CSANGQFYEQYF